This T cell receptor beta chain appears in the sequencing data of a study of blood T cells in healthy people across ages. Findings and limits, study-wide: Naive CD4+ cell counts and diversity both ran higher in long-lived than in aged donors. Researchers said unsorted PBMCs prevented a conclusive naive versus antigen-experienced comparison.

This clonotype came up many times. The antigen is unknown. The germline gives CDR1 SGDLS, CDR2 YYNGEE. The V gene end was trimmed by 3 bases and the J gene end by 8 bases; junction bases not matched to a gene: 8. CDR3 size: 14 residues. Samples each had at least 6 micrograms of total RNA extracted. Through a sample-barcoded 5' primer and a J-beta primer mix, a second PCR was run for roughly 7 to 11 cycles. Through a template-switch adaptor with 12 random nucleotides, each cDNA molecule received a tag. TCRdb used MiXCR to reprocess the 5' RACE reads, holding one entry per CDR3 protein. The sample includes 650,000 to 800,000 distinct CDR3 sequences, approximately 52% of them seen just once.

V is TRBV9 and J is TRBJ2-1, with 7 bases matching TRBD2. Sequenced: blood. The sequence derives from a woman older than 75 in good health. CDR3 residues: CASSASGLGHEQFF. The DNA of the CDR3 is TGTGCCAGCAGCGCTAGCGGCCTTGGGCATGAGCAGTTCTTC.